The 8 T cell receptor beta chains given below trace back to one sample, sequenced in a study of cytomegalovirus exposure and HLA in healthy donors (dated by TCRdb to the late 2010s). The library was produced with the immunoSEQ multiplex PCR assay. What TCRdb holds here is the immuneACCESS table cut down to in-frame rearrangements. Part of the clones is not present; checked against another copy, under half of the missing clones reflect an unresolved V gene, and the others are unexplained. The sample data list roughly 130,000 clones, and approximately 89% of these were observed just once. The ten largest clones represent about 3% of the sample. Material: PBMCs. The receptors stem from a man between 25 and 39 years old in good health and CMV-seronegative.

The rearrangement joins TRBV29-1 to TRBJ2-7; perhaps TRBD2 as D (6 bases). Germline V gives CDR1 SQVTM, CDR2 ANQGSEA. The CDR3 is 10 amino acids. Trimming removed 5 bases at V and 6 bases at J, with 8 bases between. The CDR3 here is CSVQEGEQYF. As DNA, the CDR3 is TGCAGCGTTCAGGAGGGCGAGCAGTACTTC.

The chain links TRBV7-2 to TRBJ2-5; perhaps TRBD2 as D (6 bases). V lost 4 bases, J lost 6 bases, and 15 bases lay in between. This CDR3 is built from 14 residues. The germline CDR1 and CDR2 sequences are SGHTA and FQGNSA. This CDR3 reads CASSWGDPGQTQYF. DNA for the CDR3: TGTGCCAGCAGCTGGGGGGACCCAGGCCAGACCCAGTACTTC.

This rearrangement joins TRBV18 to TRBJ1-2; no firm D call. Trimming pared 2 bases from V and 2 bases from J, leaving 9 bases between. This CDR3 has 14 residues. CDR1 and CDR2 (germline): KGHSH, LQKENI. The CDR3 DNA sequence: TGTGCCAGCTCACCAGGGCAGGAAAACTATGGCTACACCTTC. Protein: CASSPGQENYGYTF.

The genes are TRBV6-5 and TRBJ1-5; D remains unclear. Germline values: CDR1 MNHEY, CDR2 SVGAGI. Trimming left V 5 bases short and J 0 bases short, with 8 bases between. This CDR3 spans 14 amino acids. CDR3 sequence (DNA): TGTGCCAGCAGTCGTTTAGATAGCAATCAGCCCCAGCATTTT. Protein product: CASSRLDSNQPQHF.

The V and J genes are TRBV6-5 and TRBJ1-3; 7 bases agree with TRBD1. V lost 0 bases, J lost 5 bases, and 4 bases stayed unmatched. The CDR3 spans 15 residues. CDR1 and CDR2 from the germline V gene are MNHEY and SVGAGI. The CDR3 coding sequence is TGTGCCAGCAGTTACTCGGGACAGTTACGAAACACCATATATTTT. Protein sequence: CASSYSGQLRNTIYF.

The CDR3 loop is CASSGGQGTGELFF. The CDR3 DNA reads as TGTGCCAGCAGCGGGGGACAGGGGACCGGGGAGCTGTTTTTT. This chain uses TRBV9 with TRBJ2-2; 10 bases map to TRBD1. The CDR3 extends over 14 amino acids. Trimming removed 3 bases from V and 5 bases from J; junction bases left unmatched: 1. From germline, CDR1 is SGDLS and CDR2 YYNGEE.

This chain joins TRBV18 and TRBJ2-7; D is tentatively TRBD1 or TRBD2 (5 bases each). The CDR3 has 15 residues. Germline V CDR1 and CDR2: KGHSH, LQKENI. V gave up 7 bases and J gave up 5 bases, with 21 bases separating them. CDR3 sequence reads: CASLPGMDRGNEQYF. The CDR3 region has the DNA TGTGCCAGCTTACCGGGGATGGATAGGGGCAACGAGCAGTACTTC.

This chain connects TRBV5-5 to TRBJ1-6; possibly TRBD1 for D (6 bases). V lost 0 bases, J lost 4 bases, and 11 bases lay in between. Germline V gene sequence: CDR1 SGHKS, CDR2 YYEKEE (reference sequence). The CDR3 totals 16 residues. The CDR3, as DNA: TGTGCCAGCAGCTTGGTCCAGGGGACGTATAATTCACCCCTCCACTTT. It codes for CASSLVQGTYNSPLHF.